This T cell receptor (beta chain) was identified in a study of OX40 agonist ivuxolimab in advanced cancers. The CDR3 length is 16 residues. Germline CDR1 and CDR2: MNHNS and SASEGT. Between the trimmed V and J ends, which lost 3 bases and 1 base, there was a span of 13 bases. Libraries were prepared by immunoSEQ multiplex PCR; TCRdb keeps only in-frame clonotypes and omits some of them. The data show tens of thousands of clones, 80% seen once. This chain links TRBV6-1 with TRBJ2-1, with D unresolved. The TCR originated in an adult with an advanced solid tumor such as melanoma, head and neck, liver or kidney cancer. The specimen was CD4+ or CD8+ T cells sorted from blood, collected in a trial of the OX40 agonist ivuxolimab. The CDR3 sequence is CASSDYSIGSYNEQFF. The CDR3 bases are TGTGCCAGCAGTGACTACTCAATCGGGTCCTACAATGAGCAGTTCTTC.